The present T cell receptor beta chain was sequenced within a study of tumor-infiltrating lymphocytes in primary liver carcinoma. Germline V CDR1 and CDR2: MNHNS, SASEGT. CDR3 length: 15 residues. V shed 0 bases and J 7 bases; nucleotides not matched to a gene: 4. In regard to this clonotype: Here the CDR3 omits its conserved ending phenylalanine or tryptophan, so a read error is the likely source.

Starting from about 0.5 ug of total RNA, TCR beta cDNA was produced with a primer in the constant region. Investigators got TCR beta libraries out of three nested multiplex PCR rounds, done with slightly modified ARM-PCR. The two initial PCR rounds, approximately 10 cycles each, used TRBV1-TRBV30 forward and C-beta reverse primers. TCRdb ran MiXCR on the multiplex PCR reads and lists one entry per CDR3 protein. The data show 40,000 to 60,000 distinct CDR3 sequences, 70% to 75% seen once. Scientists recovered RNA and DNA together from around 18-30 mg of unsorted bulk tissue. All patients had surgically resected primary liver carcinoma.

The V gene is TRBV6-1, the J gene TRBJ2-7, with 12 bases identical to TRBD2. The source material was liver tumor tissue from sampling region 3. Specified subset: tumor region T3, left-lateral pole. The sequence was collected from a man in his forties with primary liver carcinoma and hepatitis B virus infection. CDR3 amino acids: CASSEAASGRGEQYH. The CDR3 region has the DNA TGTGCCAGCAGTGAAGCGGCTAGCGGGAGGGGGGAGCAGTACCAC.